The 30 T cell receptor beta chains below were found in one sample sequenced in a study of T cell responses to AZD1222 COVID-19 vaccine. Repertoires were generated with immunoSEQ multiplex PCR, while TCRdb's copy carries only in-frame clones and drops some. Found here are 200,000 to 300,000 clones, 80% to 95% of them singletons; the top ten hold 0.5% to 0.7%. The source was peripheral blood, collected on day 0 of AZD1222 vaccination. Receptors originate from an adult in good health.

The chain carries TRBV3-1 (or the pseudogene TRBV3-2) and TRBJ1-6; D not resolved. CDR1 is LGHDT, CDR2 YNNKEL, per germline (reference sequence). This CDR3 spans 15 amino acids. V was shortened by 4 bases and J by 4 bases, with 11 bases between the two germline ends. The CDR3, as DNA: TGTGCCAGCAGCCCCCCCGGGGTATATAATTCACCCCTCCACTTT. As protein: CASSPPGVYNSPLHF.

The chain has TRBV5-4 and TRBJ2-7; 11 nucleotides line up with TRBD2. CDR1 and CDR2 from the germline V gene are SGHNT and YYREEE (reference sequence). The trim removed 3 bases at V and 7 bases at J, leaving 9 bases unmatched. The CDR3 is 15 residues long. CDR3: CASSSSGRPPWEQYF. DNA of the CDR3: TGTGCCAGCAGCTCTAGCGGGAGGCCCCCTTGGGAGCAGTACTTC.

The chain joins TRBV2 to TRBJ1-2, with D tentatively TRBD1 (6 bases). Trimming pared 7 bases from V and 3 bases from J, leaving 18 bases between. The CDR3 loop spans 15 amino acids. Germline V gene data show CDR1 as SNHLY and CDR2 as FYNNEI. In nucleotides, the CDR3 is TGTGCCAGCATCCCAGGGGAGCCTCTGTACTATGGCTACACCTTC. Translating it yields CASIPGEPLYYGYTF.

On this clone: The junction differs from germline at one of its ends, possibly a read error. The chain uses TRBV2 and TRBJ1-5; no clear D. The CDR3 loop spans 14 amino acids. CDR1 and CDR2 from the germline V gene are SNHLY and FYNNEI. This CDR3 reads CASSPALPNRPINF. CDR3 DNA sequence: TGTGCCAGCAGTCCCGCCCTTCCAAATAGGCCCATAAATTTT.

The chain carries TRBV18 and TRBJ1-1; tentatively, D is TRBD1 (5 bases). The germline V gene has CDR1 KGHSH and CDR2 LQKENI. The CDR3 runs to 12 residues. V dropped 3 bases and J dropped 7 bases, with 9 bases sitting between them. DNA of the CDR3: TGTGCCAGCTCACCGGGGGGGAGTGAAGCTTTCTTT. Its translation is CASSPGGSEAFF. Drawing the rest from reference TRBV18 and TRBJ1-1, the complete variable domain is NAGVMQNPRHLVRRRGQEARLRCSPMKGHSHVYWYRQLPEEGLKFMVYLQKENIIDESGMPKERFSAEFPKEGPSILRIQQVVRGDSAAYFCASSPGGSEAFFGQGTRLTVV.

This chain uses TRBV7-8 with TRBJ2-1, with TRBD1 as a possible D gene (6 bases). Between the trimmed V and J ends, which lost 3 bases and 0 bases, there was a span of 9 bases. CDR1 is SGHVS, CDR2 FQNEAQ, per germline. The CDR3 covers 15 residues. The CDR3 loop reads CASSFGQPSYNEQFF. The DNA for the CDR3 is TGTGCCAGCAGCTTTGGACAGCCCTCCTACAATGAGCAGTTCTTC.

The chain is built from TRBV2 and TRBJ2-5; 7 nucleotides match TRBD2. The CDR3 sequence is 15 residues long. In germline, CDR1 is SNHLY, CDR2 FYNNEI. Trimming took 6 bases from V and 4 from J; bases not matched to a gene: 11. The CDR3 here is CASRPGLVEGETQYF. The CDR3 DNA follows: TGTGCCAGCAGGCCCGGACTAGTGGAGGGAGAGACCCAGTACTTC.

The rearrangement links TRBV10-3 to TRBJ1-2, with TRBD1 identical over 10 bases. In germline, CDR1 is ENHRY, CDR2 SYGVKD. There are 14 residues in the CDR3. The V gene end was trimmed by 4 bases and the J gene end by 4 bases; junction bases not matched to a gene: 3. CDR3 DNA: TGTGCCATCAGTGGAGGGACAGGGGTCTATGGCTACACCTTC. Its translation is CAISGGTGVYGYTF.

The gene calls are TRBV15 and TRBJ2-1, with D hard to call. The CDR3 is made up of 13 amino acids. V was clipped by 1 base and J by 4 bases, with 5 bases between them. CDR1 is LNHNV, CDR2 YYDKDF, per germline (reference sequence). In nucleotides, the CDR3 is TGTGCCACCAGCAGAGCCGCTTACAATGAGCAGTTCTTC. Its protein is CATSRAAYNEQFF.

This chain's CDR3 is CASRTGTGNTEAFF. The CDR3 bases are TGTGCCAGCAGAACCGGGACAGGAAACACTGAAGCTTTCTTT. The chain joins TRBV2 to TRBJ1-1; TRBD1 agrees at 8 bases. The CDR3 contains 14 residues. V lost 6 bases to trimming and J lost 2 bases; unmatched junction nucleotides: 5. Per germline, CDR1 SNHLY and CDR2 FYNNEI.

V is TRBV28 and J is TRBJ2-7; D may be TRBD1 (7 bases). Germline CDR1 MDHEN, CDR2 SYDVKM. Trimming stripped 7 bases from V and 7 bases from J, with 11 bases between. This CDR3 spans 11 amino acids. In DNA form, the CDR3 reads TGTGCCAGCAAGGGGGCGGGGGAGCAGTACTTC. Translation gives CASKGAGEQYF.

The V and J genes are TRBV7-9 and TRBJ2-1, with TRBD2 matching 13 bases. There are 13 residues in the CDR3. Germline V CDR1 and CDR2: SEHNR, FQNEAQ (reference sequence). The trim removed 11 bases at V and 9 bases at J, leaving 7 bases unmatched. In DNA form, the CDR3 reads TGTGCCCCCGGACTAGCGGGAGCAGTTGAGCAGTTCTTC. This codes for CAPGLAGAVEQFF.

The chain joins TRBV24-1 to TRBJ1-3, with unresolved D. Trimming removed 4 bases at V and 0 bases at J, with 3 bases between. The CDR3 runs 13 residues. Germline CDR1 is KGHDR and CDR2 is SFDVKD. CDR3 loop: CATSESSGNTIYF. The CDR3 DNA sequence: TGTGCCACCAGTGAAAGCTCTGGAAACACCATATATTTT.

The chain links TRBV6-5 to TRBJ2-2; D perhaps matches TRBD1 (6 bases). Trimming removed 8 bases at V and 1 base at J, with 11 bases between. Germline CDR1 is MNHEY and CDR2 is SVGAGI. The CDR3 has 14 amino acids. For the CDR3, the DNA is TGTGCCAGCCGACTACAGGGGAACACCGGGGAGCTGTTTTTT. This codes for CASRLQGNTGELFF.

This clone has a handful of counts. This rearrangement joins TRBV15 to TRBJ2-2; D ambiguous. The CDR3 is made up of 15 amino acids. Trimming cost V 0 bases and J 2 bases, with 7 bases left between them. CDR1 is LNHNV, CDR2 YYDKDF, per germline (reference sequence). CDR3 nucleotide sequence: TGTGCCACCAGCAGAGATGTCCGTAACACCGGGGAGCTGTTTTTT. Its translation is CATSRDVRNTGELFF.

The rearrangement joins TRBV7-6 to TRBJ2-1, with a weak D call TRBD2 (6 bases). The CDR3 length is 12 residues. Germline V gene lookup returns CDR1 SGHVS and CDR2 FNYEAQ. With 0 bases removed from V and 9 bases from J, the gap between germline ends came to 6 bases. DNA for the CDR3: TGTGCCAGCAGCTTAGCCGGGGGTGAGCAGTTCTTC. Residues: CASSLAGGEQFF.

The V and J genes are TRBV6-2 or TRBV6-3 and TRBJ2-3, with D perhaps given as TRBD1 or TRBD2 (5 bases each). Deletions cut 2 bases from V and 0 bases from J, with 12 bases between. Germline assignment: CDR1 MNHEY and CDR2 SVGEGT. There are 16 residues in the CDR3. This CDR3 is CASSYGTVSSTDTQYF. CDR3 DNA sequence: TGTGCCAGCAGTTACGGGACCGTTTCTAGCACAGATACGCAGTATTTT.

This clone was picked up one time. The V call is TRBV2, the J call TRBJ1-2, with D perhaps TRBD1 (5 bases). The CDR3 has 15 amino acids. Germline-derived CDR1 and CDR2 are SNHLY and FYNNEI. V lost 2 bases and J lost 4, with 14 bases in between. Here the CDR3 reads CASSEWGGQGYGYTF. The DNA of the CDR3 is TGTGCCAGCAGTGAATGGGGGGGTCAAGGCTATGGCTACACCTTC.

This clone was found a few times. The V and J genes are TRBV7-2 and TRBJ2-7; maybe TRBD2 (5 bases). Trimming cost V 2 bases and J 7 bases, with 9 bases left between them. Germline CDR1 SGHTA, CDR2 FQGNSA. The CDR3 totals 12 residues. The CDR3 reads CASSLSRGEQYF. CDR3 bases: TGTGCCAGCAGCTTAAGCAGAGGGGAGCAGTACTTC.

A few counts support this clone. Additional DNA sequences in this sample encode the identical CDR3. J is TRBJ2-3 and V is TRBV7-2; no definite D call. Germline V lookup: CDR1 SGHTA, CDR2 FQGNSA. Trimming stripped 5 bases from V and 6 bases from J, with 9 bases between. The CDR3 extends over 12 amino acids. CDR3 sequence reads: CASSLLTDTQYF. As DNA, the CDR3 is TGTGCCAGCAGCCTACTGACGGATACGCAGTATTTT.

The chain combines TRBV27 with TRBJ1-1, with D perhaps TRBD1 (5 bases). From germline, CDR1 is MNHEY and CDR2 SMNVEV (reference sequence). This CDR3 has 14 amino acids. V was cut by 3 bases and J by 0 bases, with 8 bases left in between. The CDR3, as DNA: TGTGCCAGCAGTTTCTTGGGGGTGAACACTGAAGCTTTCTTT. This codes for CASSFLGVNTEAFF.

The chain combines TRBV27 with TRBJ2-1; D perhaps matches TRBD2 (6 bases). Trimming shortened V by 2 bases and J by 5 bases, and 13 bases separated the two germline ends. CDR1 and CDR2 (germline): MNHEY, SMNVEV (reference sequence). CDR3 length: 15 amino acids. The CDR3 region has the DNA TGTGCCAGCAGTTTAACGGGAGCACTAAACAATGAGCAGTTCTTC. Its protein product is CASSLTGALNNEQFF.

This chain links TRBV7-9 with TRBJ2-7; D is possibly TRBD2 (6 bases). The CDR3 consists of 12 residues. Germline V gene sequence: CDR1 SEHNR, CDR2 FQNEAQ (reference sequence). Between the trimmed V and J ends, which lost 7 bases and 1 base, there was a span of 8 bases. In DNA form, the CDR3 reads TGTGCCAGCATGGGGGGATCCTACGAGCAGTACTTC. Amino acid sequence: CASMGGSYEQYF.

This clone was seen a single time. Here the CDR3 reads CASSSTPAGEAFF. In nucleotides, the CDR3 is TGCGCCAGCAGCTCAACACCCGCGGGTGAAGCTTTCTTT. The gene calls are TRBV5-1 and TRBJ1-1; D is unclear. Trimming pared 3 bases from V and 7 bases from J, leaving 13 bases between. CDR1 and CDR2 (germline): SGHRS, YFSETQ. The CDR3 has 13 amino acids.

This clone was recorded once. The V call is TRBV13, the J call TRBJ2-3; 7 nucleotides agree with TRBD2. CDR1 and CDR2 from the germline V gene are PRHDT and FYEKMQ (reference sequence). Trimming cost V 6 bases and J 0 bases; bases outside gene matches: 3. This CDR3 comprises 14 residues. The CDR3 reads CASRPSGSTDTQYF. The CDR3 DNA reads TGTGCCAGCAGACCTAGCGGTAGCACAGATACGCAGTATTTT.

This sequence joins TRBV6-5 and TRBJ1-5; D may be TRBD1 (6 bases). Trimming removed 6 bases from V and 4 bases from J, with 13 bases in between. The CDR3 contains 14 residues. The V gene's germline CDR1 is MNHEY and CDR2 SVGAGI. The CDR3 loop is CASRTGTSNQPQHF. In DNA, the CDR3 is TGTGCCAGCAGGACTGGGACATCTAATCAGCCCCAGCATTTT.

The chain links TRBV7-9 to TRBJ1-6, with D possibly TRBD1 on 6 matching bases. CDR1 is SEHNR and CDR2 is FQNEAQ in the germline V gene (reference sequence). The V end was cut by 5 bases, the J end by 2 bases, with 10 bases between. The CDR3 is 15 residues long. In DNA, the CDR3 is TGTGCCAGCAGCCGAGGGGGGGCCTATAATTCACCCCTCCACTTT. Translating gives CASSRGGAYNSPLHF.

This rearrangement joins TRBV13 to TRBJ2-1; weak D call: TRBD1 (6 bases). This CDR3 is built from 13 residues. Per germline, CDR1 PRHDT and CDR2 FYEKMQ (reference sequence). V was pared by 5 bases and J by 5 bases, with 10 bases between. In nucleotides, the CDR3 is TGTGCCAGCAGCGAACAGGGAAACAATGAGCAGTTCTTC. This sequence encodes CASSEQGNNEQFF.

V gene TRBV9 combines with J gene TRBJ1-4, with no clear D. Germline CDR1 and CDR2: SGDLS and YYNGEE. V was pared by 3 bases and J by 3 bases, with 15 bases between. The CDR3 has 16 amino acids. The CDR3 loop reads CASSAWASSSNEKLFF. DNA of the CDR3: TGTGCCAGCAGCGCCTGGGCCAGCTCGTCTAATGAAAAACTGTTTTTT.

The J gene is TRBJ1-1, the V gene TRBV5-1; D gene unclear. Trimming shortened V by 0 bases and J by 0 bases, and 6 bases separated the two germline ends. This CDR3 spans 14 amino acids. CDR1 is SGHRS and CDR2 is YFSETQ in the germline V gene. DNA for the CDR3: TGCGCCAGCAGCTTGGACGGGTTGAACACTGAAGCTTTCTTT. This sequence encodes CASSLDGLNTEAFF.